This T cell receptor (beta chain) appears in the sequencing data of a study of OX40 agonist ivuxolimab in advanced cancers. This clone has just a few counts. V lost 5 bases and J lost 2, with 11 bases in between. CDR3 length equals 14 residues. The germline V gene encodes CDR1 SGHAT and CDR2 FQNNGV. Using immunoSEQ multiplex PCR, the repertoire was profiled, and TCRdb retains in-frame clones only, with some absent. Seen here are around 73,000 clones, about 87% observed once, and the top ten hold approximately 9.9%. This chain links TRBV11-2 with TRBJ2-3, with D perhaps assigned TRBD1 or TRBD2 (5 bases each). This receptor was identified in an adult with an advanced solid tumor such as melanoma, head and neck, liver or kidney cancer. The sequenced sample was CD4+ or CD8+ T cells sorted from blood, obtained in a trial of the OX40 agonist ivuxolimab. CDR3 bases: TGTGCCAGCAGCCCCGGGGCGGACACAGATACGCAGTATTTT. This encodes CASSPGADTDTQYF.